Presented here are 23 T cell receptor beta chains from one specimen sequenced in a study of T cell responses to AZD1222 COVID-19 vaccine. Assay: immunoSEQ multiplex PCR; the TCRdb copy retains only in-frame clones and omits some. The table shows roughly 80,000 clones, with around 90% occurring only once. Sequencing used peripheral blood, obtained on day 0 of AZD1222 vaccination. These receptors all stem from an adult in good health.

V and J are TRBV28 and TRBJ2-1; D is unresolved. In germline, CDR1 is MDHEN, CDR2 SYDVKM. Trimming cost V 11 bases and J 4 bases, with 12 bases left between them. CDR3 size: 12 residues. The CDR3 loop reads CAWARTYNEQFF. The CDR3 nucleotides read TGTGCCTGGGCACGGACGTACAATGAGCAGTTCTTC.

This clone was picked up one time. Here the CDR3 reads CASSDHREPPAEQYF. The CDR3 DNA sequence: TGTGCCAGCAGTGATCACAGGGAACCCCCGGCCGAGCAGTACTTC. This rearrangement joins TRBV6-4 to TRBJ2-7, with D perhaps TRBD1 (6 bases). The CDR3 runs to 15 residues. Germline CDR1 reads MRHNA; CDR2 reads SNTAGT. Trimming cost V 3 bases and J 6 bases, with 18 bases left between them.

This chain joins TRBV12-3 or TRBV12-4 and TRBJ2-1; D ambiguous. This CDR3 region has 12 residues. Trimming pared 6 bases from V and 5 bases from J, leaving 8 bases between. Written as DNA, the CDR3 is TGTGCCAGCAGGCAGACCCACAATGAGCAGTTCTTC. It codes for CASRQTHNEQFF.

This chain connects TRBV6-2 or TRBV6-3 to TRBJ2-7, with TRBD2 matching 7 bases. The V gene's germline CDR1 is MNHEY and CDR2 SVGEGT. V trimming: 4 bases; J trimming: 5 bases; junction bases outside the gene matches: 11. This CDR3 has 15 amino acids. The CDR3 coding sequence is TGTGCCAGCAGTTTCATAGGAAGACTAGCCGACGAGCAGTACTTC. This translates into CASSFIGRLADEQYF.

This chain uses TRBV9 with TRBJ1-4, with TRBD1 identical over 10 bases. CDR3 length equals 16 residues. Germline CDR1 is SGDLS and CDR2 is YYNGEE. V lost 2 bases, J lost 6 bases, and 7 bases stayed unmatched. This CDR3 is CASSVGPGTGDEKLFF. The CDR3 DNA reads TGTGCCAGCAGCGTCGGACCCGGGACAGGGGATGAAAAACTGTTTTTT.

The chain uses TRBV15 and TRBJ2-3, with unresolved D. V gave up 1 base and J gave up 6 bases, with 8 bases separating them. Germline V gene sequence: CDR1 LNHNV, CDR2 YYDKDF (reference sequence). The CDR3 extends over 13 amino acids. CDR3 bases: TGTGCCACCAGCAGAGGCAAAGAGGATACGCAGTATTTT. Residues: CATSRGKEDTQYF.

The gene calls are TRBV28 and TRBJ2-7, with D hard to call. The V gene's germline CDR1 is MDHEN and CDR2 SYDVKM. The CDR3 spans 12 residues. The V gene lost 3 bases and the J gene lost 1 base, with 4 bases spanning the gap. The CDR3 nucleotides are TGTGCCAGCAGTTTCTGGTCCTACGAGCAGTACTTC. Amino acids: CASSFWSYEQYF.

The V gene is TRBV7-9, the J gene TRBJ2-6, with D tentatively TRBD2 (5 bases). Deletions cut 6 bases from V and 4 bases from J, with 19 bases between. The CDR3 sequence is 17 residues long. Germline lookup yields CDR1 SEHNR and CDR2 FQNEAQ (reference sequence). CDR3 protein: CASSQKRLAAGANVLTF. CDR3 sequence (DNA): TGTGCCAGCAGTCAGAAGCGTCTAGCTGCCGGGGCCAACGTCCTGACTTTC.

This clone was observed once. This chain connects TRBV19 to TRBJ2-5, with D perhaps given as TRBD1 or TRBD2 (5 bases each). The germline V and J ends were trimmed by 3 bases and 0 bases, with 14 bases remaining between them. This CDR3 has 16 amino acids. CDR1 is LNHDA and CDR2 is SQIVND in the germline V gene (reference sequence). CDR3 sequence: CASSIPGPLYQETQYF. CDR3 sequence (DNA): TGTGCCAGTAGTATCCCGGGACCGCTCTACCAAGAGACCCAGTACTTC.

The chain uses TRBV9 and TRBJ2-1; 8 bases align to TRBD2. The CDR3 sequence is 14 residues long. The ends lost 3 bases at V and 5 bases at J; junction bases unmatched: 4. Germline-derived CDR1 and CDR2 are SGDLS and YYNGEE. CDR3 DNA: TGTGCCAGCAGCGCCAGACTAGCGAACAATGAGCAGTTCTTC. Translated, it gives CASSARLANNEQFF.

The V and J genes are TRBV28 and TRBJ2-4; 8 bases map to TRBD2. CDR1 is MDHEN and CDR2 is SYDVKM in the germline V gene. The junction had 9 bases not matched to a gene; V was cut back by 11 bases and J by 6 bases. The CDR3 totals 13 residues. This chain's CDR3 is CAASSGMRNIQYF. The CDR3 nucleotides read TGTGCCGCAAGTAGCGGGATGCGAAACATTCAGTACTTC.

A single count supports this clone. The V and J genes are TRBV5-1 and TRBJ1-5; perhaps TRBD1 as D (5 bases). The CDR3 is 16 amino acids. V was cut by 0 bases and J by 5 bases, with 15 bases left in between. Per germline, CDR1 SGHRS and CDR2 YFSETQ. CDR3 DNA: TGCGCCAGCAGCTTGGTTCCAGGGCGTGAAGATCAGCCCCAGCATTTT. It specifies CASSLVPGREDQPQHF.

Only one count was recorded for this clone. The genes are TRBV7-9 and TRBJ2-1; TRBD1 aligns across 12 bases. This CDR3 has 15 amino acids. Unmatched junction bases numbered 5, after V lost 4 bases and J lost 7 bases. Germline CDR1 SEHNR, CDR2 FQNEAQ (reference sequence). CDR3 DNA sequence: TGTGCCAGCAGCTCGGGACAGGGGGCTAGGAATGAGCAGTTCTTC. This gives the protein CASSSGQGARNEQFF.

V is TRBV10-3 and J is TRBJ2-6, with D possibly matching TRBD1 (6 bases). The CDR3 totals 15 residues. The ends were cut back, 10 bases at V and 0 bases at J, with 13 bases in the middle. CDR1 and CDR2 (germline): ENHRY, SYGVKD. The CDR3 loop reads CASRQDSSGANVLTF. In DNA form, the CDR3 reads TGTGCCAGTCGACAGGACAGCTCTGGGGCCAACGTCCTGACTTTC.

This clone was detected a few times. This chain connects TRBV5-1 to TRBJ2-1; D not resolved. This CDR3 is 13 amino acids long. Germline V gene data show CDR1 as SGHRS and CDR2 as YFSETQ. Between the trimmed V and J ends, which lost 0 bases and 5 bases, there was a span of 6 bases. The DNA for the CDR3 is TGCGCCAGCAGCTTGGCACCGAACAATGAGCAGTTCTTC. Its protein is CASSLAPNNEQFF.

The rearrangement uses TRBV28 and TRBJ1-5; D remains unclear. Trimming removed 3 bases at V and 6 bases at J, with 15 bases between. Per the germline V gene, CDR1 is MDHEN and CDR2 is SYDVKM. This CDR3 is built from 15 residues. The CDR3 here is CASSFRGGGVQPQHF. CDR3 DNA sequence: TGTGCCAGCAGTTTTCGGGGAGGTGGAGTTCAGCCCCAGCATTTT.

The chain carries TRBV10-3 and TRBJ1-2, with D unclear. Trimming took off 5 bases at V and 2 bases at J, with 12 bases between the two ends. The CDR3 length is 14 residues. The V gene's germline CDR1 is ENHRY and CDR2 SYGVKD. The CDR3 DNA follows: TGTGCCATCAGTTTCAGTGTGCAAAACTATGGCTACACCTTC. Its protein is CAISFSVQNYGYTF.

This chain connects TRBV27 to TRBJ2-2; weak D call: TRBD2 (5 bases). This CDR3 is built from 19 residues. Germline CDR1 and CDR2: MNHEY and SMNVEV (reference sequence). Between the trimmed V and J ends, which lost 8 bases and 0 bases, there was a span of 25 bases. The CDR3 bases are TGTGCCAGCGCCCGCGTTAGCGTGTCCCTCCACGCGAACACCGGGGAGCTGTTTTTT. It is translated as CASARVSVSLHANTGELFF.

CDR3 nucleotides: TGTGCCAGCAGCCGAGGACTAGCGGTCTCCTACGAGCAGTACTTC. Amino acid sequence: CASSRGLAVSYEQYF. The chain links TRBV14 to TRBJ2-7; 10 positions match TRBD2. The V and J ends lost 4 bases and 0 bases, in that order; junction bases with no gene match: 3. CDR1 and CDR2 from the germline V gene are SGHDN and FVKESK. This CDR3 has 15 residues.

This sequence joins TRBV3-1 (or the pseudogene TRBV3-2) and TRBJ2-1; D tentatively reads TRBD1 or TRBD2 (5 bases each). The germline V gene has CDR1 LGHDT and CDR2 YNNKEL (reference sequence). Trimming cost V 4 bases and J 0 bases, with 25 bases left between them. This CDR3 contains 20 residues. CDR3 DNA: TGTGCCAGCAGCCCCCCCTGGAGAGGGGATAAAAGGAGCTCCTACAATGAGCAGTTCTTC. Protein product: CASSPPWRGDKRSSYNEQFF.

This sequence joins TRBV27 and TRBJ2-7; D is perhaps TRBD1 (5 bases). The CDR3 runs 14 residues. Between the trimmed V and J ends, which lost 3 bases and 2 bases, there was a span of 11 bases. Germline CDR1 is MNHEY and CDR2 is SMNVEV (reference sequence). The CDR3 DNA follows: TGTGCCAGCAGTTTCAGGGTGACCCCCTACGAGCAGTACTTC. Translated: CASSFRVTPYEQYF.

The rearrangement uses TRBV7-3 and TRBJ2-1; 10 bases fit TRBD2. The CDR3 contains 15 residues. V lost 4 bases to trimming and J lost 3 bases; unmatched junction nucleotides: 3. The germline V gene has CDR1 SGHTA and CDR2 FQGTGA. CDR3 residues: CASSYRTSGYNEQFF. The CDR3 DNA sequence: TGTGCCAGCAGCTACCGGACTAGCGGCTACAATGAGCAGTTCTTC.

CDR3 residues: CASSLGHSGSYNEQFF. Written as DNA, the CDR3 is TGCGCCAGCAGCTTGGGTCACTCGGGCTCCTACAATGAGCAGTTCTTC. The chain has TRBV5-1 and TRBJ2-1; D is ambiguous. V lost 0 bases and J 0 bases, leaving 10 bases between the germline ends. The CDR3 loop spans 16 amino acids. The germline V gene has CDR1 SGHRS and CDR2 YFSETQ.